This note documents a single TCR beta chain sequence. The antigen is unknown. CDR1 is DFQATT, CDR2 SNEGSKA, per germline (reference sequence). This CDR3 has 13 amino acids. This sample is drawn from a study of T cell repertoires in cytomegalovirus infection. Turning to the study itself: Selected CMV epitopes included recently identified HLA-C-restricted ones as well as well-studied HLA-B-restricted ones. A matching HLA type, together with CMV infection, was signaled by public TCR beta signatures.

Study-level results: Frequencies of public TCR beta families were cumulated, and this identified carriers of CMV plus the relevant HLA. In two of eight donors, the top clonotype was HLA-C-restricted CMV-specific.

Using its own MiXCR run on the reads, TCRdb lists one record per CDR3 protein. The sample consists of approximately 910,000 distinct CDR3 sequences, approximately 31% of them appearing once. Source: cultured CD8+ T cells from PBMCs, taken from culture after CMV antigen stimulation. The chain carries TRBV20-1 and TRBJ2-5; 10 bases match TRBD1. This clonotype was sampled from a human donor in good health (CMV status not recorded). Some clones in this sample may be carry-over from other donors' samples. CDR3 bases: TGCAGAGAGATTGGGACAGGGGAAGAGACCCAGTACTTC. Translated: CREIGTGEETQYF.